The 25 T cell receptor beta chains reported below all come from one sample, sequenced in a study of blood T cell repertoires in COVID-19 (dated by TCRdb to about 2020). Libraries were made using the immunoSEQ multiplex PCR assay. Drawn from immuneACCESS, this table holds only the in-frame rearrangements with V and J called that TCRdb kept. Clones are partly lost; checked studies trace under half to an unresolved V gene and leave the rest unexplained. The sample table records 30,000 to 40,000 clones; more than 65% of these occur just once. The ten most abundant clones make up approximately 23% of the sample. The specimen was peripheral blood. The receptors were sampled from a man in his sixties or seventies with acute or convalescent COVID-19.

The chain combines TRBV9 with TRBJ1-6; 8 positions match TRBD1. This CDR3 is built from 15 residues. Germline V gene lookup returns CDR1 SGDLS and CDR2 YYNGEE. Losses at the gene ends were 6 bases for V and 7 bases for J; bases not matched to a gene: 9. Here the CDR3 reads CASTLGGDRNSPLHF. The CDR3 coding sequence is TGTGCCAGCACCCTTGGGGGGGACAGGAATTCACCCCTCCACTTT.

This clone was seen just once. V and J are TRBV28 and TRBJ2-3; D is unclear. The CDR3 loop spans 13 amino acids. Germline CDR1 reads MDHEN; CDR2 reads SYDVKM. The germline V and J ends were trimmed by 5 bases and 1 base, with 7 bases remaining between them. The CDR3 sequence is CASSIPGTDTQYF. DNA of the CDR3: TGTGCCAGCAGTATCCCTGGCACAGATACGCAGTATTTT.

Here the CDR3 reads CASSHPSGGSGNQPQHF. CDR3 DNA sequence: TGTGCCAGCAGCCACCCGTCAGGGGGAAGTGGCAATCAGCCCCAGCATTTT. The rearrangement links TRBV7-8 to TRBJ1-5; 7 bases fit TRBD1. Unmatched junction bases numbered 12, after V lost 5 bases and J lost 2 bases. The CDR3 totals 17 residues. Germline CDR1 is SGHVS and CDR2 is FQNEAQ.

For the CDR3, the DNA is TGTGCCAGTAACCCACTAGCGGGAGGATTCACCGGGGAGCTGTTTTTT. Protein product: CASNPLAGGFTGELFF. This chain joins TRBV19 and TRBJ2-2, with 12 bases identical to TRBD2. This CDR3 comprises 16 residues. Trimming took 7 bases from V and 4 from J; bases not matched to a gene: 7. From germline, CDR1 is LNHDA and CDR2 SQIVND (reference sequence). Using reference TRBV19 and TRBJ2-2 for the parts outside the CDR3, the full variable domain is DGGITQSPKYLFRKEGQNVTLSCEQNLNHDAMYWYRQDPGQGLRLIYYSQIVNDFQKGDIAEGYSVSREKKESFPLTVTSAQKNPTAFYLCASNPLAGGFTGELFFGEGSRLTVL.

The CDR3 sequence is CASSRSGDYGYTF. DNA for the CDR3: TGTGCCAGCAGTCGGTCCGGGGACTATGGCTACACCTTC. The chain uses TRBV6-2 or TRBV6-3 and TRBJ1-2; D unresolved. Trimming pared 5 bases from V and 3 bases from J, leaving 10 bases between. Germline V gene lookup returns CDR1 MNHEY and CDR2 SVGEGT. The CDR3 has 13 residues.

In nucleotides, the CDR3 is TGTGCCAGCTCCCCTTCAGGGGTTGGGACTGAAGCTTTCTTT. It yields the protein CASSPSGVGTEAFF. This sequence joins TRBV18 and TRBJ1-1, with a possible D match to TRBD1 (6 bases). This CDR3 region has 14 residues. Germline V gene sequence: CDR1 KGHSH, CDR2 LQKENI. With 6 bases removed from V and 5 bases from J, the gap between germline ends came to 16 bases.

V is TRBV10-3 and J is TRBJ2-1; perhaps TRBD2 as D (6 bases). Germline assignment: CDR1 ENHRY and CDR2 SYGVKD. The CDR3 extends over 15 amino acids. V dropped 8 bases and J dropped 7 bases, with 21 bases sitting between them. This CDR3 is CAISDWRPGGNEQFF. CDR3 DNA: TGTGCCATCTCGGACTGGAGGCCCGGAGGGAATGAGCAGTTCTTC.

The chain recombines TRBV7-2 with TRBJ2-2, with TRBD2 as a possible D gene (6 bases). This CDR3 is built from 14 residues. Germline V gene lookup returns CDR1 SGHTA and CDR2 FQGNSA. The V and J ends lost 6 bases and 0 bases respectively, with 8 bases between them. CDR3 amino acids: CASRGGSNTGELFF. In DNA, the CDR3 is TGTGCCAGCAGGGGGGGTTCGAACACCGGGGAGCTGTTTTTT.

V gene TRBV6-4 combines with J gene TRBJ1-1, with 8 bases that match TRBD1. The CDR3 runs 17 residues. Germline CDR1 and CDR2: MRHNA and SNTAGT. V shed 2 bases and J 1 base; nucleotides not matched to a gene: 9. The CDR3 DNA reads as TGTGCCAGCAGTGACCCGGACAGGGATACTAAGAACACTGAAGCTTTCTTT. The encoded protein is CASSDPDRDTKNTEAFF.

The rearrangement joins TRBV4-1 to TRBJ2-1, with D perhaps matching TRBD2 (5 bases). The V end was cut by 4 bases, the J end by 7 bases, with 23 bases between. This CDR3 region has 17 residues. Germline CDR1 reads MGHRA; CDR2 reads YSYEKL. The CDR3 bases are TGCGCCAGCAGCCGACCGGAGAGGGCGGTGGGGTATAATGAGCAGTTCTTC. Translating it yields CASSRPERAVGYNEQFF.

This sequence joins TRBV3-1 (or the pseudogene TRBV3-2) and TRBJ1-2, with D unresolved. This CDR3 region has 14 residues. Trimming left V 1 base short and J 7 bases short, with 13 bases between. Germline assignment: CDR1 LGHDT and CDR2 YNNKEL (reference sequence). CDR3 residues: CASSQVTPIGGYTF. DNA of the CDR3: TGTGCCAGCAGCCAAGTTACCCCGATCGGTGGCTACACCTTC.

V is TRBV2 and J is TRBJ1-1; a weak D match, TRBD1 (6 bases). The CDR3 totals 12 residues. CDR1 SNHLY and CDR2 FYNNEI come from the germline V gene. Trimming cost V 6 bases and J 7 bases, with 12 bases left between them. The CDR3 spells CASSVQGVEAFF. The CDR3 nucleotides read TGTGCCAGCAGCGTACAGGGAGTTGAAGCTTTCTTT.

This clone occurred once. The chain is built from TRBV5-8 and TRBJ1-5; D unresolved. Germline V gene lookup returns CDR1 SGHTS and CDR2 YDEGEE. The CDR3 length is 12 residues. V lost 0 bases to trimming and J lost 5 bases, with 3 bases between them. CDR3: CASSLDYQPQHF. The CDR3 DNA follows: TGTGCCAGCAGCTTGGACTATCAGCCCCAGCATTTT.

CDR3 in DNA: TGTGCCAGCACAATATCCGCAGGGTACACTGAAGCTTTCTTT. This codes for CASTISAGYTEAFF. This chain connects TRBV6-4 to TRBJ1-1; TRBD1 might be the D (5 bases). The V end was cut by 7 bases, the J end by 3 bases, with 15 bases between. Germline loops: CDR1 MRHNA, CDR2 SNTAGT. This CDR3 is 14 amino acids long.

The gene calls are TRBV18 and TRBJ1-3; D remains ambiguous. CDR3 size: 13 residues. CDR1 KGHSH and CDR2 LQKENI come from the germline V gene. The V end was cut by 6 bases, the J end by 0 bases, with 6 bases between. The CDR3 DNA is TGTGCCAGCTCCCCGGGCTCTGGAAACACCATATATTTT. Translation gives CASSPGSGNTIYF.

In DNA, the CDR3 is TGTGCTAGTGGTCTTCCCGCGCAGGGCAATGAGCAGTTCTTC. Translated: CASGLPAQGNEQFF. This chain joins TRBV12-5 and TRBJ2-1; the D gene is possibly TRBD1 (5 bases). The CDR3 sequence is 14 residues long. CDR1 and CDR2 (germline): LGHNT, FRNRAP. Trimming removed 5 bases from V and 6 bases from J, with 14 bases in between.

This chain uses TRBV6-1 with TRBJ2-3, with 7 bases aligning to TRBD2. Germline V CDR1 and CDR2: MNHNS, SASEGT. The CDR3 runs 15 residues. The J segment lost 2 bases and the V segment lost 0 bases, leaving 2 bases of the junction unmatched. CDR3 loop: CASSEAGGITDTQYF. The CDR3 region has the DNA TGTGCCAGCAGTGAAGCGGGAGGGATCACAGATACGCAGTATTTT.

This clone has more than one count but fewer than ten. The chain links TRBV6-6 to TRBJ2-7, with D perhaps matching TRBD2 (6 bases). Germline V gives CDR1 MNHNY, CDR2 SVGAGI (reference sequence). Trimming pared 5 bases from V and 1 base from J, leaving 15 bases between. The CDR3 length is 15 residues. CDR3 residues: CASSQFGGTSYEQYF. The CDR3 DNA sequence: TGTGCCAGCAGTCAGTTTGGGGGGACTTCCTACGAGCAGTACTTC.

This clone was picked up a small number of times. CDR3 region: CASSPEAGYGYTF. CDR3 coding DNA: TGTGCCAGCTCACCAGAAGCAGGCTATGGCTACACCTTC. The V call is TRBV18, the J call TRBJ1-2; no clear D. Deletions cut 2 bases from V and 4 bases from J, with 8 bases between. The CDR3 contains 13 residues. Germline V gives CDR1 KGHSH, CDR2 LQKENI.

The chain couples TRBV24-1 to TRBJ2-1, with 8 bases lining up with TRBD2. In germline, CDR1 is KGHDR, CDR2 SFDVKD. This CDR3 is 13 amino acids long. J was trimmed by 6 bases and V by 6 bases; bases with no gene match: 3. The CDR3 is CATSLAGPNEQFF. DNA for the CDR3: TGTGCCACCAGTTTAGCGGGGCCCAATGAGCAGTTCTTC.

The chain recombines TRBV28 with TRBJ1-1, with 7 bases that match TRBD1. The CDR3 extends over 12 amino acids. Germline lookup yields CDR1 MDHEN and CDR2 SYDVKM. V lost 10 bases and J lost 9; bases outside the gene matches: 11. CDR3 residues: CATNTLGQKAFF. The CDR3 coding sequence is TGTGCCACCAATACCTTGGGACAGAAAGCTTTCTTT.

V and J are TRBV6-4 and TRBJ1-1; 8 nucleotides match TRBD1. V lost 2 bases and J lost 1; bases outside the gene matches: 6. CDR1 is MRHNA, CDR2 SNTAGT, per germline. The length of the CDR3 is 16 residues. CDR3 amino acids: CASSDTRTGRNTEAFF. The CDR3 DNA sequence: TGTGCCAGCAGTGACACCAGGACAGGGAGGAACACTGAAGCTTTCTTT.

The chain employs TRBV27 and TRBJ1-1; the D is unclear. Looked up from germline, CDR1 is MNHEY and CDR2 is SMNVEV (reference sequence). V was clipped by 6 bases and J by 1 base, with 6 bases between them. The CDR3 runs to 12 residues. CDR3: CASRETNTEAFF. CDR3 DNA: TGTGCCAGCAGGGAGACGAACACTGAAGCTTTCTTT.

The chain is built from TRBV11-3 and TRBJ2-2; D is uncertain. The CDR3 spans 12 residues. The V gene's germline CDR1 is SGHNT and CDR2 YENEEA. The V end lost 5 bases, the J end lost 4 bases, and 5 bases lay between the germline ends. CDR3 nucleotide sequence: TGTGCCAGCAGCCACTTCACCGGGGAGCTGTTTTTT. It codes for CASSHFTGELFF. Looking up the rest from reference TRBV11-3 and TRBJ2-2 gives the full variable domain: EAGVVQSPRYKIIEKKQPVAFWCNPISGHNTLYWYLQNLGQGPELLIRYENEEAVDDSQLPKDRFSAERLKGVDSTLKIQPAELGDSAVYLCASSHFTGELFFGEGSRLTVL.

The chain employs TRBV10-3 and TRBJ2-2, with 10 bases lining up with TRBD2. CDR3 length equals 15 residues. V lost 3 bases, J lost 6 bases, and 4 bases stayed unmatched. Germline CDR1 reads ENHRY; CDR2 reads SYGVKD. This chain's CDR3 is CAISEAGGEAGELFF. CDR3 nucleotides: TGTGCCATCAGTGAAGCGGGAGGGGAGGCCGGGGAGCTGTTTTTT.